Below, 27 T cell receptor beta chains from the same sample are listed, as sequenced in a study of blood T cell repertoires in COVID-19. Produced via immunoSEQ multiplex PCR; TCRdb's table is partial and in-frame only. The sample consists of about 400,000 clones, 88% of them appearing once. Sequenced sample: PBMCs or T cells enriched from blood (not recorded which). The receptors were sampled from a woman aged 40 to 49 with acute COVID-19.

This chain joins TRBV6-5 and TRBJ2-7, with D possibly being TRBD1 (5 bases). The CDR3 extends over 14 amino acids. Trimming removed 0 bases from V and 4 bases from J, with 10 bases in between. Per germline, CDR1 MNHEY and CDR2 SVGAGI. This chain's CDR3 is CASSYSITGYEQYF. The CDR3 nucleotides are TGTGCCAGCAGTTACTCGATTACAGGTTACGAGCAGTACTTC.

The gene calls are TRBV24-1 and TRBJ1-2; tentative D call: TRBD1 (5 bases). The CDR3 runs to 14 residues. Trimming left V 9 bases short and J 8 bases short, with 21 bases between. The germline V gene encodes CDR1 KGHDR and CDR2 SFDVKD. The CDR3 sequence: CATHSSQPGEGYTF. The CDR3 DNA follows: TGTGCCACCCACTCAAGCCAGCCGGGGGAGGGCTACACCTTC.

The rearrangement uses TRBV4-2 and TRBJ2-7, with TRBD1 as a possible D gene (6 bases). CDR1 and CDR2 (germline): LGHNA, YNFKEQ. The CDR3 runs to 18 residues. Between the trimmed V and J ends, which lost 4 bases and 2 bases, there was a span of 24 bases. The CDR3 is CASSPSNLQGSGTYEQYF. CDR3 sequence (DNA): TGTGCCAGCAGCCCTTCAAATCTTCAGGGGTCGGGGACCTACGAGCAGTACTTC.

This clone came up a few times. The rearrangement joins TRBV15 to TRBJ1-2, with D hard to call. V was pared by 5 bases and J by 6 bases, with 13 bases between. The CDR3 has 13 amino acids. Germline V gene data show CDR1 as LNHNV and CDR2 as YYDKDF (reference sequence). The CDR3 is CATSPGGSHGYTF. The CDR3 coding sequence is TGTGCCACCAGCCCAGGAGGATCCCATGGCTACACCTTC.

The chain employs TRBV6-5 and TRBJ2-7; D is unclear. V lost 2 bases and J lost 3, with 5 bases in between. The CDR3 consists of 12 residues. CDR1 is MNHEY, CDR2 SVGAGI, per germline. The CDR3 sequence: CASSYPNYEQYF. The CDR3 nucleotides read TGTGCCAGCAGTTACCCCAACTACGAGCAGTACTTC.

The genes are TRBV6-5 and TRBJ1-1; D perhaps matches TRBD1 (5 bases). Trimming shortened V by 7 bases and J by 5 bases, and 14 bases separated the two germline ends. CDR1 is MNHEY, CDR2 SVGAGI, per germline. This CDR3 has 13 amino acids. The CDR3, as DNA: TGTGCCAGCACGCGGCAGGGTGGAACTGAAGCTTTCTTT. This translates into CASTRQGGTEAFF.

The chain is built from TRBV7-9 and TRBJ2-3; TRBD2 matches 7 bases. Germline trimming cut 5 bases from V and 5 bases from J; bases unmatched to any gene: 10. Germline values: CDR1 SEHNR, CDR2 FQNEAQ (reference sequence). The CDR3 length is 15 residues. In nucleotides, the CDR3 is TGTGCCAGCAGCGACGGGGGGACCCGGGTAGATACGCAGTATTTT. Protein sequence: CASSDGGTRVDTQYF.

The chain employs TRBV9 and TRBJ2-3; 7 positions agree with TRBD2. Germline loops: CDR1 SGDLS, CDR2 YYNGEE. The ends lost 2 bases at V and 5 bases at J; junction bases unmatched: 8. The CDR3 sequence is 15 residues long. In nucleotides, the CDR3 is TGTGCCAGCAGCGTTTCGGCAGGGAGGGGAGATACGCAGTATTTT. Protein sequence: CASSVSAGRGDTQYF.

This rearrangement joins TRBV5-3 to TRBJ1-5, with D uncertain. TRBV5-3 is an ORF, with its function uncertain. The CDR3 consists of 12 residues. V lost 5 bases to trimming and J lost 6 bases, with 9 bases between them. For the CDR3, the DNA is TGTGCCAGAAGGGGCGTTCGTCAGCCCCAGCATTTT. This gives the protein CARRGVRQPQHF.

This clone was picked up a small number of times. The chain uses TRBV6-6 and TRBJ2-2; 13 nucleotides agree with TRBD2. The CDR3 spans 17 residues. Germline-derived CDR1 and CDR2 are MNHNY and SVGAGI (reference sequence). The V segment lost 5 bases and the J segment 6 bases; nucleotides outside the gene matches: 9. CDR3 sequence: CASSRATSGGAPGELFF. The CDR3 DNA sequence: TGTGCCAGCAGTCGGGCAACTAGCGGGGGGGCCCCCGGGGAGCTGTTTTTT.

The chain is built from TRBV5-1 and TRBJ1-2, with 7 bases lining up with TRBD1. The germline gives CDR1 SGHRS, CDR2 YFSETQ. The ends lost 2 bases at V and 3 bases at J; junction bases unmatched: 7. The CDR3 extends over 15 amino acids. The DNA of the CDR3 is TGCGCCAGCAGCTTAAGGACAGGAGGAGACTATGGCTACACCTTC. Translating gives CASSLRTGGDYGYTF.

This chain joins TRBV28 and TRBJ1-5; 7 positions agree with TRBD1. V was pared by 5 bases and J by 2 bases, with 6 bases of the junction left unmatched. This CDR3 comprises 15 residues. CDR1 and CDR2 from the germline V gene are MDHEN and SYDVKM. CDR3 amino acids: CASSETGTRNQPQHF. CDR3 nucleotide sequence: TGTGCCAGCAGTGAGACAGGGACGCGCAATCAGCCCCAGCATTTT.

This chain links TRBV6-2 or TRBV6-3 with TRBJ2-1, with 9 positions matching TRBD2. J lost 8 bases, V lost 2 bases, and 10 bases had no gene match. CDR3 length: 16 residues. Germline assignment: CDR1 MNHEY and CDR2 SVGEGT. DNA of the CDR3: TGTGCCAGCAGTTACCTCTTTGCGGGGGGGTCCGATGAGCAGTTCTTC. Amino acids: CASSYLFAGGSDEQFF.

The chain carries TRBV25-1 and TRBJ2-1, with 7 nucleotides matching TRBD2. Germline V gives CDR1 MGHDK, CDR2 SYGVNS. CDR3 length: 14 amino acids. Unmatched junction bases numbered 10, after V lost 8 bases and J lost 6 bases. CDR3 sequence (DNA): TGTGCCAGCTGCGGGGACCGGGGGGTCAATGAGCAGTTCTTC. Translated, it gives CASCGDRGVNEQFF.

The genes are TRBV27 and TRBJ1-5, with 9 bases matching TRBD1. Germline CDR1 and CDR2: MNHEY and SMNVEV (reference sequence). The CDR3 extends over 14 amino acids. Trimming took 5 bases from V and 5 from J; bases not matched to a gene: 4. The CDR3 sequence: CASSRQGDHQPQHF. The CDR3 region has the DNA TGTGCCAGCAGTCGACAGGGGGATCATCAGCCCCAGCATTTT.

The chain employs TRBV7-9 and TRBJ2-5, with D maybe TRBD1 (5 bases). This CDR3 comprises 14 residues. CDR1 and CDR2 from the germline V gene are SEHNR and FQNEAQ (reference sequence). V was trimmed by 1 base and J by 4 bases, leaving 10 bases between them. CDR3 sequence (DNA): TGTGCCAGCAGCTTAGATGGGGCCCCAGAGACCCAGTACTTC. Protein: CASSLDGAPETQYF.

The chain links TRBV3-1 (or the pseudogene TRBV3-2) to TRBJ1-6; D ambiguous. Germline V gene sequence: CDR1 LGHDT, CDR2 YNNKEL (reference sequence). This CDR3 has 13 residues. V was shortened by 0 bases and J by 8 bases, with 5 bases between the two germline ends. In DNA form, the CDR3 reads TGTGCCAGCAGCCAAGATCCCGATTCACCCCTCCACTTT. It codes for CASSQDPDSPLHF.

This chain uses TRBV10-2 with TRBJ2-2; D is unclear. The CDR3 consists of 15 residues. Trimming shortened V by 2 bases and J by 5 bases, and 12 bases separated the two germline ends. CDR1 is WSHSY and CDR2 is SAAADI in the germline V gene. The CDR3 loop is CASSEARGLTGELFF. In DNA, the CDR3 is TGCGCCAGCAGTGAGGCGAGAGGTCTGACCGGGGAGCTGTTTTTT.

This chain uses TRBV12-3 or TRBV12-4 with TRBJ1-2; 12 bases are shared with TRBD1. The CDR3 has 13 amino acids. V shed 8 bases, J shed 5 bases, and the junction held 3 bases outside the gene matches. The CDR3 spells CASGTGGDYGYTF. The CDR3 DNA reads TGTGCCAGCGGGACAGGGGGCGATTATGGCTACACCTTC.

This clone appeared a single time. The CDR3 loop is CASSSRTGSTDTQYF. DNA for the CDR3: TGTGCCAGCAGCTCGCGGACAGGTAGCACAGATACGCAGTATTTT. The V and J genes are TRBV11-2 and TRBJ2-3, with 7 bases that match TRBD1. V shed 4 bases and J 0 bases; nucleotides not matched to a gene: 4. This CDR3 has 15 amino acids. The germline V gene encodes CDR1 SGHAT and CDR2 FQNNGV.

CDR3 in DNA: TGCAGCGTCGGACAGGGGGCATCTAATGAAAAACTGTTTTTT. This gives the protein CSVGQGASNEKLFF. The rearrangement joins TRBV29-1 to TRBJ1-4, with 11 bases aligning to TRBD1. The CDR3 has 14 amino acids. The trim removed 6 bases at V and 3 bases at J, leaving 3 bases unmatched. Germline V gene lookup returns CDR1 SQVTM and CDR2 ANQGSEA.

This clone appeared once. This chain uses TRBV23-1 with TRBJ1-5; tentative D call: TRBD1 (5 bases). TRBV23-1 is known as an ORF, though its function is uncertain. The CDR3 is 17 residues long. The V end was cut by 2 bases, the J end by 1 base, with 15 bases between. CDR3 loop: CASSQGGGGRSNQPQHF. CDR3 nucleotides: TGCGCCAGCAGTCAAGGCGGGGGGGGACGGAGCAATCAGCCCCAGCATTTT.

This chain uses TRBV3-1 (or the pseudogene TRBV3-2) with TRBJ1-4; tentatively, D is TRBD1 (6 bases). The V gene's germline CDR1 is LGHDT and CDR2 YNNKEL (reference sequence). V dropped 0 bases and J dropped 3 bases, with 14 bases sitting between them. The CDR3 length is 17 residues. The CDR3 spells CASSQDRYREPNEKLFF. Written as DNA, the CDR3 is TGTGCCAGCAGCCAAGATCGATACAGGGAACCTAATGAAAAACTGTTTTTT.

DNA of the CDR3: TGTGCCTGGAGTCAGGGGACATCTGAAAAACTGTTTTTT. The encoded protein is CAWSQGTSEKLFF. This chain links TRBV30 with TRBJ1-4, with a tentative D call TRBD1 (6 bases). V gave up 2 bases and J gave up 7 bases, with 11 bases separating them. Germline CDR1 GTSNPN, CDR2 SVGIG (reference sequence). The CDR3 is made up of 13 amino acids.

The rearrangement links TRBV4-1 to TRBJ2-4; the D is unclear. The CDR3 contains 15 residues. Trimming took off 4 bases at V and 3 bases at J, with 13 bases between the two ends. Germline V gene lookup returns CDR1 MGHRA and CDR2 YSYEKL. The CDR3 spells CASSPHRVGKNIQYF. In DNA, the CDR3 is TGCGCCAGCAGCCCCCACAGAGTAGGCAAAAACATTCAGTACTTC.

This clone was found once. This chain uses TRBV24-1 with TRBJ2-3; 8 nucleotides line up with TRBD2. Trimming cost V 6 bases and J 3 bases; bases outside gene matches: 10. CDR1 and CDR2 (germline): KGHDR, SFDVKD. The CDR3 is made up of 16 amino acids. CDR3 nucleotides: TGTGCCACCAGTCCCGGGGCCCGGGAGGGGACAGATACGCAGTATTTT. Translating it yields CATSPGAREGTDTQYF.

This chain links TRBV4-1 with TRBJ1-5; TRBD1 is a possible D gene (5 bases). CDR1 MGHRA and CDR2 YSYEKL come from the germline V gene. There are 17 residues in the CDR3. V lost 0 bases and J 0 bases, leaving 12 bases between the germline ends. DNA for the CDR3: TGCGCCAGCAGCCAAGAAGGAGGGGAGAATAGCAATCAGCCCCAGCATTTT. Translation: CASSQEGGENSNQPQHF.